The sequence of this T cell receptor beta chain was determined in a study of blood T cell repertoires in COVID-19. Clones were read by immunoSEQ multiplex PCR, and TCRdb kept only the in-frame ones, dropping some. Of 250,000 to 300,000 clones listed, 86% are singletons. CDR1 and CDR2 from the germline V gene are ENHRY and SYGVKD. The germline V and J ends were trimmed by 4 bases and 7 bases, with 14 bases remaining between them. The length of the CDR3 is 15 residues. The chain carries TRBV10-3 and TRBJ1-6; D is perhaps TRBD1 (6 bases). The sequencing input was peripheral blood. The clonotype comes from a man between 18 and 29 years old with active or convalescent COVID-19. The CDR3 loop is CAISGRQARNSPLHF. CDR3 bases: TGTGCCATCAGTGGTAGACAGGCGAGGAATTCACCCCTCCACTTT.